This entry lists 28 T cell receptor beta chains sequenced from one sample in a study of cytomegalovirus exposure and HLA in healthy donors listed by TCRdb under 2017. Libraries were prepared through the immunoSEQ multiplex PCR assay. For the multiplex PCR, a mixture combining 60 forward primers for TCR Vbeta segments and 13 reverse primers for TCR Jbeta segments was used. In TCRdb, the immuneACCESS table is reduced to in-frame sequences with V and J assigned. These tables do not hold every clone; where another copy was compared, an unresolved V gene accounts for under half, and the others remain unexplained. The sample records about 200,000 clones, over 75% of which are singletons. The biggest ten clones account for less than 2% of the sample. Input material: PBMCs. The source of these receptors is a male donor in good health and CMV-seronegative.

The chain has TRBV5-6 and TRBJ1-4; 7 nucleotides align to TRBD1. The CDR3 runs 14 residues. Germline CDR1 reads SGHDT; CDR2 reads YYEEEE. Trimming removed 1 base from V and 5 bases from J; junction bases left unmatched: 2. In DNA form, the CDR3 reads TGTGCCAGCAGCTTGAGACAGGGCAATGAAAAACTGTTTTTT. This sequence encodes CASSLRQGNEKLFF.

This chain links TRBV7-9 with TRBJ1-3; maybe TRBD1 (6 bases). The CDR3 is made up of 15 amino acids. Trimming left V 1 base short and J 7 bases short, with 14 bases between. CDR1 and CDR2 (germline): SEHNR, FQNEAQ (reference sequence). CDR3 nucleotide sequence: TGTGCCAGCAGCTTAGGCTTGGGGGCGGCGAACACCATATATTTT. This encodes CASSLGLGAANTIYF.

The gene calls are TRBV5-1 and TRBJ1-6; D not resolved. This CDR3 region has 14 residues. The germline V and J ends were trimmed by 1 base and 5 bases, with 7 bases remaining between them. The V gene's germline CDR1 is SGHRS and CDR2 YFSETQ. DNA of the CDR3: TGCGCCAGCAGCTTGAGACAAGATAATTCACCCCTCCACTTT. Its protein is CASSLRQDNSPLHF.

The CDR3 loop is CASSLGGRRPRETQYF. CDR3 coding DNA: TGTGCCAGCAGCTTGGGGGGACGTAGGCCGAGAGAGACCCAGTACTTC. V gene TRBV7-9 combines with J gene TRBJ2-5, with a possible D match to TRBD2 (6 bases). The V end was cut by 3 bases, the J end by 4 bases, with 18 bases between. Germline V gene lookup returns CDR1 SEHNR and CDR2 FQNEAQ (reference sequence). CDR3 length: 16 residues.

This sequence joins TRBV14 and TRBJ2-7; D not resolved. The CDR3 runs to 12 residues. Trimming removed 4 bases at V and 9 bases at J, with 13 bases between. The germline gives CDR1 SGHDN, CDR2 FVKESK. CDR3 protein: CASSPYRHMQYF. Written as DNA, the CDR3 is TGTGCCAGCAGCCCATACCGACACATGCAGTACTTC.

The CDR3 DNA is TGTGCCAGCAGTTACTCGGGGAGTACTGAAGCTTTCTTT. It yields the protein CASSYSGSTEAFF. The chain combines TRBV6-5 with TRBJ1-1; D is uncertain. Germline CDR1 and CDR2: MNHEY and SVGAGI. V was shortened by 0 bases and J by 5 bases, with 7 bases between the two germline ends. This CDR3 spans 13 amino acids.

As concerns this clone: Other DNA sequences from this sample encode an identical CDR3 as well. The chain combines TRBV5-1 with TRBJ2-7; 9 bases align to TRBD1. The CDR3 spans 15 residues. V shed 3 bases and J 2 bases; nucleotides not matched to a gene: 6. Per the germline V gene, CDR1 is SGHRS and CDR2 is YFSETQ. The CDR3 bases are TGCGCCAGCAGCTCTACCGGGACAGGGACCTACGAGCAGTACTTC. It encodes CASSSTGTGTYEQYF.

The chain joins TRBV27 to TRBJ2-1, with 12 bases aligning to TRBD2. V was clipped by 7 bases and J by 4 bases; unmatched bases: 5. The CDR3 has 15 amino acids. Germline lookup yields CDR1 MNHEY and CDR2 SMNVEV (reference sequence). CDR3 nucleotide sequence: TGTGCCAGCAACCCTAGCGGGGGGGCGTACAATGAGCAGTTCTTC. Its protein is CASNPSGGAYNEQFF.

The chain employs TRBV10-3 and TRBJ2-1; 7 nucleotides agree with TRBD2. The V gene end was trimmed by 10 bases and the J gene end by 8 bases; junction bases not matched to a gene: 8. This CDR3 comprises 12 residues. CDR1 is ENHRY, CDR2 SYGVKD, per germline. CDR3 residues: CATGGEGDEQFF. The CDR3, as DNA: TGTGCCACCGGAGGGGAGGGCGATGAGCAGTTCTTC.

The chain recombines TRBV7-8 with TRBJ2-7; TRBD2 aligns across 7 bases. CDR1 is SGHVS, CDR2 FQNEAQ, per germline. The CDR3 has 16 amino acids. V dropped 1 base and J dropped 3; count of bases not matched to a gene: 9. The CDR3 here is CASSLVPRGSGYEQYF. For the CDR3, the DNA is TGTGCCAGCAGCTTAGTACCCCGCGGGAGCGGCTACGAGCAGTACTTC.

The V gene is TRBV29-1, the J gene TRBJ1-2; 8 nucleotides align to TRBD1. This CDR3 contains 13 residues. The ends lost 5 bases at V and 7 bases at J; junction bases unmatched: 9. CDR1 and CDR2 (germline): SQVTM, ANQGSEA. CDR3 in DNA: TGCAGCGTTCGGACAGGGACGGGAGGTGGCTACACCTTC. It translates to CSVRTGTGGGYTF.

This clone occurred a few times. The chain joins TRBV5-6 to TRBJ2-1; TRBD2 might be the D (6 bases). V was trimmed by 2 bases and J by 4 bases, leaving 16 bases between them. This CDR3 comprises 16 residues. Germline-derived CDR1 and CDR2 are SGHDT and YYEEEE. The CDR3 DNA follows: TGTGCCAGCAGCTTAACCCTCCTAGCGATGTACAATGAGCAGTTCTTC. The encoded protein is CASSLTLLAMYNEQFF.

The rearrangement links TRBV27 to TRBJ2-7; 8 nucleotides agree with TRBD1. Germline CDR1 is MNHEY and CDR2 is SMNVEV (reference sequence). V lost 4 bases to trimming and J lost 2 bases; unmatched junction nucleotides: 1. This CDR3 comprises 13 residues. The DNA of the CDR3 is TGTGCCAGCAGTTCGGACAGGGCCTACGAGCAGTACTTC. Amino acids: CASSSDRAYEQYF.

This chain links TRBV7-2 with TRBJ1-1; no reliable D call. Germline CDR1 reads SGHTA; CDR2 reads FQGNSA. The CDR3 consists of 15 residues. V shed 5 bases and J shed 5 bases, with 18 bases lying between them. The CDR3 region is CASSLSKASLTEAFF. Here the CDR3 DNA reads TGTGCCAGCAGCCTATCTAAGGCTAGCTTGACTGAAGCTTTCTTT. Together with reference TRBV7-2 and TRBJ1-1, the CDR3 gives the full variable domain: GAGVSQSPSNKVTEKGKDVELRCDPISGHTALYWYRQSLGQGLEFLIYFQGNSAPDKSGLPSDRFSAERTGGSVSTLTIQRTQQEDSAVYLCASSLSKASLTEAFFGQGTRLTVV.

Points on this clone: Additional DNA sequences in this sample encode the identical CDR3. V gene TRBV5-1 combines with J gene TRBJ1-1, with TRBD1 as a possible D gene (6 bases). This CDR3 spans 11 amino acids. Germline-derived CDR1 and CDR2 are SGHRS and YFSETQ. V lost 3 bases, J lost 14 bases, and 14 bases lay in between. CDR3 sequence: CASSWGGPAFF. The CDR3 nucleotides read TGCGCCAGCAGCTGGGGGGGGCCGGCCTTCTTT.

The V call is TRBV28, the J call TRBJ2-1, with D tentatively TRBD2 (6 bases). CDR3 length equals 15 residues. V lost 5 bases, J lost 3 bases, and 14 bases lay in between. Germline V lookup: CDR1 MDHEN, CDR2 SYDVKM. The CDR3 loop is CASSESGTYYNEQFF. CDR3 DNA: TGTGCCAGCAGTGAATCCGGGACTTACTACAATGAGCAGTTCTTC.

The chain uses TRBV7-9 and TRBJ1-5; 12 positions match TRBD1. CDR3 length: 17 amino acids. Unmatched junction bases numbered 10, after V lost 3 bases and J lost 7 bases. Germline lookup yields CDR1 SEHNR and CDR2 FQNEAQ (reference sequence). CDR3 protein: CASSFSTGTGGLQPQHF. In nucleotides, the CDR3 is TGTGCCAGCAGCTTCAGTACCGGGACAGGGGGCTTACAGCCCCAGCATTTT.

Comments on this clone: Distinct nucleotide sequences in the sample also encode this CDR3. The chain recombines TRBV7-9 with TRBJ2-5, with D perhaps matching TRBD1 (5 bases). The CDR3 totals 13 residues. Germline CDR1 reads SEHNR; CDR2 reads FQNEAQ (reference sequence). V was shortened by 1 base and J by 2 bases, with 5 bases between the two germline ends. The CDR3 protein is CASSLGQQETQYF. As DNA, the CDR3 is TGTGCCAGCAGCTTAGGACAGCAAGAGACCCAGTACTTC.

This clone was detected a few times. The chain employs TRBV27 and TRBJ1-1; perhaps TRBD1 as D (6 bases). This CDR3 region has 15 residues. Germline CDR1 MNHEY, CDR2 SMNVEV (reference sequence). Trimming removed 4 bases from V and 5 bases from J, with 17 bases in between. In nucleotides, the CDR3 is TGTGCCAGCAGTTCCCACCAGACAGGTTGGACTGAAGCTTTCTTT. It translates to CASSSHQTGWTEAFF.

This chain joins TRBV25-1 and TRBJ1-5; 8 bases match TRBD1. From germline, CDR1 is MGHDK and CDR2 SYGVNS. Trimming at V came to 6 bases and at J to 5 bases, leaving 3 bases not matched to a gene. The CDR3 is made up of 13 amino acids. The CDR3: CASRQTGDQPQHF. Written as DNA, the CDR3 is TGTGCCAGCAGGCAGACAGGGGATCAGCCCCAGCATTTT.

The V and J genes are TRBV5-6 and TRBJ1-5; D is undetermined. V lost 0 bases and J lost 1, with 14 bases in between. Germline CDR1 is SGHDT and CDR2 is YYEEEE. CDR3 length: 17 amino acids. In DNA form, the CDR3 reads TGTGCCAGCAGCTTGGGGCTCGGAGTCCCCAGCAATCAGCCCCAGCATTTT. Translated, it gives CASSLGLGVPSNQPQHF. The entire variable domain, with the rest obtained from reference TRBV5-6 and TRBJ1-5, is as follows: DAGVTQSPTHLIKTRGQQVTLRCSPKSGHDTVSWYQQALGQGPQFIFQYYEEEERQRGNFPDRFSGHQFPNYSSELNVNALLLGDSALYLCASSLGLGVPSNQPQHFGDGTRLSIL.

The gene calls are TRBV5-1 and TRBJ1-2; weak D call: TRBD1 (5 bases). Trimming took 0 bases from V and 3 from J, leaving 12 bases between them. The CDR3 is 15 residues long. The germline V gene encodes CDR1 SGHRS and CDR2 YFSETQ. CDR3 amino acids: CASSLVQPGDYGYTF. For the CDR3, the DNA is TGCGCCAGCAGCTTGGTACAGCCGGGGGACTATGGCTACACCTTC.

The genes are TRBV4-3 and TRBJ1-1, with unresolved D. The CDR3 spans 15 residues. Germline CDR1 and CDR2: LGHNA and YSLEER. V lost 0 bases to trimming and J lost 2 bases, with 10 bases between them. CDR3 loop: CASSQDREVNTEAFF. The CDR3 region has the DNA TGCGCCAGCAGCCAAGATCGGGAGGTCAACACTGAAGCTTTCTTT.

The V call is TRBV27, the J call TRBJ2-1; no definite D call. The V and J ends lost 5 bases and 0 bases respectively, with 14 bases between them. Germline assignment: CDR1 MNHEY and CDR2 SMNVEV (reference sequence). The CDR3 length is 16 residues. In DNA, the CDR3 is TGTGCCAGCAGTCAAACCCCAAGGAGCTCCTACAATGAGCAGTTCTTC. This sequence encodes CASSQTPRSSYNEQFF.

J is TRBJ2-5 and V is TRBV6-6; D is unresolved. The CDR3 runs 13 residues. The ends were cut back, 7 bases at V and 1 base at J, with 10 bases in the middle. Germline-derived CDR1 and CDR2 are MNHNY and SVGAGI (reference sequence). In DNA form, the CDR3 reads TGTGCCAGCACCTACGGGTCCCAAGAGACCCAGTACTTC. Amino acid sequence: CASTYGSQETQYF.

The sample holds a few counts of this clone. J is TRBJ1-1 and V is TRBV5-5; 8 bases match TRBD1. The CDR3 consists of 14 residues. The junction had 6 bases not matched to a gene; V was cut back by 4 bases and J by 4 bases. In germline, CDR1 is SGHKS, CDR2 YYEKEE (reference sequence). The CDR3 sequence: CASSQGQGRTEAFF. The CDR3 coding sequence is TGTGCCAGCAGCCAAGGACAGGGACGCACTGAAGCTTTCTTT.

The chain links TRBV15 to TRBJ1-1; 7 nucleotides line up with TRBD1. Trimming cost V 0 bases and J 5 bases; bases outside gene matches: 6. This CDR3 comprises 15 residues. The germline V gene encodes CDR1 LNHNV and CDR2 YYDKDF (reference sequence). CDR3 region: CATSRDRGGQTEAFF. DNA of the CDR3: TGTGCCACCAGCAGAGATCGGGGGGGACAGACTGAAGCTTTCTTT.

DNA of the CDR3: TGTGCCAGCAGAGAGGGGGCTCGGAGGTACGATGAGCAGTTCTTC. It is translated as CASREGARRYDEQFF. The rearrangement links TRBV28 to TRBJ2-1; 7 nucleotides align to TRBD1. J lost 8 bases, V lost 6 bases, and 13 bases had no gene match. CDR1 and CDR2 (germline): MDHEN, SYDVKM. The CDR3 runs 15 residues.